This is a list of T cell receptor beta chains from one sample in a study of T cell repertoires in cytomegalovirus infection. TCRdb reprocessed the reads via MiXCR and lists one record per CDR3 protein. The sample yields hundreds of thousands of distinct CDR3 sequences, under 20% seen once. The sequenced sample consisted of PBMCs. These receptors were collected from a human donor in good health (CMV status not recorded). Some clones in this sample may be carry-over from other donors' samples. The conserved cysteine and the conserved F or W are not part of the CDR3 here.

TRBV3-1	TRBJ1-1	ASSQNGRRTEAF
TRBV11-2	TRBJ1-6	ASSTRYNSPLH
TRBV7-3	TRBJ2-1	ASSPQLTSGGSEQF
TRBV5-1	TRBJ1-4	ASSLVGVLNEKLF
TRBV3-1	TRBJ2-7	ASSQGWLAREQY
TRBV20-1	TRBJ1-2	SAGGGAPHGYT
TRBV7-2	TRBJ2-5	ASSLSGALKETQY
TRBV28	TRBJ1-6	ASSRTGYGSPLH
TRBV7-9	TRBJ1-1	ASSEYAGTEAF
TRBV20-1	TRBJ2-5	SARSGGGETQY
TRBV6-1	TRBJ2-5	ASNEGGGDQY
TRBV20-1	TRBJ2-5	SAPQRGGQETQY
TRBV6-1	TRBJ2-5	ASSSGGDQETQY
TRBV27	TRBJ1-2	ASGTGLRGYT
TRBV6-5	TRBJ2-3	ASSSLAGRHTDTQY
TRBV27	TRBJ2-2	ASSWGPGLAVNTGELF
TRBV10-3	TRBJ1-1	AISDSPTGARAEAF
TRBV28	TRBJ2-1	ASSFELARYNEQF
TRBV12-3/TRBV12-4	TRBJ2-5	ASTTGLAGVETQY
TRBV7-2	TRBJ1-3	ASSKQGGASGNTIY
TRBV11-3	TRBJ1-1	ARGKTPRGVMNTEAF
TRBV20-1	TRBJ2-3	SADRLAGPTDTQY
TRBV28	TRBJ2-5	ASSLLGTGQETQY
TRBV7-2	TRBJ2-3	ASSADTDTQY
TRBV3-1	TRBJ1-4	ASSSTVLNEKLF
TRBV28	TRBJ2-2	ASYKLGVGELF
TRBV7-2	TRBJ1-3	ASSFSGIFPGSGNTIY
TRBV20-1	TRBJ2-3	SASRAVGVGDTQY
TRBV9	TRBJ1-3	ASSASTVGTGNTIY
TRBV5-6	TRBJ1-2	ASSRARDYGYT
TRBV12-3/TRBV12-4	TRBJ2-5	AISDRQETQY
TRBV5-6	TRBJ2-7	ASSNTSYEQY
TRBV20-1	TRBJ2-7	SARDPRASDEQY
TRBV27	TRBJ2-7	ASSAGHFYEQY
TRBV7-2	TRBJ2-2	ASSPPGTAGTGELF
TRBV12-3/TRBV12-4	TRBJ2-7	ASSLWGQGGNEQY
TRBV7-9	TRBJ2-1	ASSFRDGGNNEQF
TRBV6-6	TRBJ1-5	ATNSGRTNQPQH
TRBV7-2	TRBJ1-5	ASSVTGSVNQPQH
TRBV28	TRBJ1-2	ASSFRQGFDYGYT
TRBV5-4	TRBJ2-3	ASSLDFGDRDTDTQY
TRBV28	TRBJ2-7	ASSLGQWGRAYEQY
TRBV7-6	TRBJ1-1	ASSSAGGGEAF
TRBV27	TRBJ2-7	ASSQGPEQY
TRBV19	TRBJ2-1	ASSAQERSYNEQF
TRBV12-3/TRBV12-4	TRBJ2-5	ASSLIASTETQY
TRBV19	TRBJ2-1	ASSGVAGGHYNEQF
TRBV12-3/TRBV12-4	TRBJ2-3	ASRKPGVGTDTQY
TRBV6-1	TRBJ2-7	ASRRDFGYEQY
TRBV6-6	TRBJ1-1	ASSYGGGGTEAF
TRBV29-1	TRBJ2-6	SVEVEAATSGANVLT
TRBV7-6	TRBJ2-7	ASSSRQGEQY
TRBV11-2	TRBJ2-4	ASSPSGGAGRRNIQY
TRBV6-8	TRBJ2-1	ASEPARGGHNEQF
TRBV28	TRBJ2-3	ASRNQGATDTQY
TRBV19	TRBJ1-2	ASTHRGDSVLNYGYT
TRBV2	TRBJ1-6	ASSEAGDLRH
TRBV9	TRBJ2-5	ASSVDPSGGTAY